The sequence of this T cell receptor (beta chain) was determined in a study of control samples from healthy donors and cancer patients. CDR1 SNHLY and CDR2 FYNNEI come from the germline V gene. This CDR3 has 15 residues. V was pared by 5 bases and J by 1 base, with 7 bases of the junction left unmatched. Clones were sequenced by immunoSEQ multiplex PCR, and TCRdb holds only the in-frame ones, with some missing. The sample yields about 120,000 clones, roughly 92% seen once. The sequenced sample consisted of blood. The origin of this receptor is a man aged 18-30 years in good health. The chain combines TRBV2 with TRBJ1-1; 7 bases agree with TRBD1. The CDR3: CASSLDRLGNTEAFF. CDR3 nucleotides: TGTGCCAGCAGTTTGGACAGGCTGGGGAACACTGAAGCTTTCTTT.